These 20 T cell receptor beta chains were all obtained from the same sample, sequenced in a study of blood T cell repertoires in COVID-19. The protocol was immunoSEQ multiplex PCR, while the TCRdb copy is restricted to in-frame clones and leaves out a portion. The sample lists around 700,000 clones; about nine tenths were seen once. Material: peripheral blood. The receptors were gathered from a woman younger than 30 with acute or convalescent COVID-19.

In nucleotides, the CDR3 is TGTGCCAGTAGTAGTGACAGGGGGATCTCCTACAATGAGCAGTTCTTC. The encoded protein is CASSSDRGISYNEQFF. The rearrangement links TRBV19 to TRBJ2-1; 9 bases align to TRBD1. In germline, CDR1 is LNHDA, CDR2 SQIVND (reference sequence). The CDR3 is 16 amino acids. With 4 bases clipped from V and 0 bases from J, the junction kept 4 bases outside the gene matches.

The chain has TRBV7-3 and TRBJ2-2; weak D call: TRBD1 (6 bases). CDR3 length: 15 amino acids. Germline CDR1 and CDR2: SGHTA and FQGTGA. Between the trimmed V and J ends, which lost 3 bases and 4 bases, there was a span of 12 bases. The chain's CDR3 is CASSFPGAGTGELFF. The CDR3 region has the DNA TGTGCCAGCAGCTTCCCAGGGGCGGGCACCGGGGAGCTGTTTTTT.

This CDR3 is CASRLSGGGTEAFF. DNA for the CDR3: TGTGCCAGCAGGCTATCAGGTGGAGGCACTGAAGCTTTCTTT. The chain is built from TRBV6-5 and TRBJ1-1, with D uncertain. Per the germline V gene, CDR1 is MNHEY and CDR2 is SVGAGI. The CDR3 loop spans 14 amino acids. Trimming removed 6 bases from V and 4 bases from J, with 15 bases in between.

The V and J genes are TRBV4-3 and TRBJ2-5, with D perhaps TRBD1 (5 bases). The CDR3 length is 14 residues. In germline, CDR1 is LGHNA, CDR2 YSLEER. Trimming took 0 bases from V and 10 from J, leaving 15 bases between them. The CDR3 DNA sequence: TGCGCCAGCAGCCAAGAAGGATCGGAAGACAGCCAGTACTTC. This translates into CASSQEGSEDSQYF.

The rearrangement uses TRBV14 and TRBJ2-1; TRBD1 might be the D (6 bases). The V end lost 1 base, the J end lost 6 bases, and 13 bases lay between the germline ends. Per the germline V gene, CDR1 is SGHDN and CDR2 is FVKESK. The CDR3 totals 15 residues. The CDR3: CASSQVLGAGNEQFF. The CDR3 coding sequence is TGTGCCAGCAGCCAAGTTCTGGGGGCGGGCAATGAGCAGTTCTTC.

The chain uses TRBV2 and TRBJ1-1; the match to TRBD1 covers 9 bases. The J segment lost 5 bases and the V segment lost 7 bases, leaving 8 bases of the junction unmatched. The CDR3 covers 14 residues. The germline CDR1 and CDR2 sequences are SNHLY and FYNNEI. CDR3 sequence (DNA): TGTGCCAGCATTTCGGACAGGGGCAGGACTGAAGCTTTCTTT. Protein sequence: CASISDRGRTEAFF.

The V and J genes are TRBV20-1 and TRBJ1-1, with D unclear. The CDR3 runs 13 residues. Trimming stripped 3 bases from V and 0 bases from J, with 8 bases between. Germline-derived CDR1 and CDR2 are DFQATT and SNEGSKA (reference sequence). Written as DNA, the CDR3 is TGCAGTGCTAGTTCCAGGTTGAACACTGAAGCTTTCTTT. Its protein product is CSASSRLNTEAFF.

The rearrangement links TRBV5-1 to TRBJ2-1; D is undetermined. Trimming shortened V by 0 bases and J by 4 bases, and 5 bases separated the two germline ends. Germline V gene sequence: CDR1 SGHRS, CDR2 YFSETQ. CDR3 length: 13 amino acids. CDR3 protein: CASSLGPYNEQFF. The CDR3 region has the DNA TGCGCCAGCAGCTTGGGTCCATACAATGAGCAGTTCTTC. The full variable domain, in which reference TRBV5-1 and TRBJ2-1 provide the parts outside the CDR3, is KAGVTQTPRYLIKTRGQQVTLSCSPISGHRSVSWYQQTPGQGLQFLFEYFSETQRNKGNFPGRFSGRQFSNSRSEMNVSTLELGDSALYLCASSLGPYNEQFFGPGTRLTVL.

In this sample, this clone turned up once. V usage is TRBV7-2 and J usage is TRBJ1-5, with D possibly matching TRBD1 (6 bases). Germline-derived CDR1 and CDR2 are SGHTA and FQGNSA. V was pared by 5 bases and J by 0 bases, with 8 bases between. This CDR3 is 14 amino acids long. The CDR3 nucleotides are TGTGCCAGCAGCGGACAGTATAGCAATCAGCCCCAGCATTTT. The encoded protein is CASSGQYSNQPQHF.

V and J are TRBV5-4 and TRBJ1-1; unclear D gene. V gave up 4 bases and J gave up 8 bases, with 12 bases separating them. The CDR3 covers 12 residues. The germline V gene encodes CDR1 SGHNT and CDR2 YYREEE (reference sequence). The CDR3 DNA sequence: TGTGCCAGCAGCGCGGACGGGGTCGAAGCTTTCTTT. Protein: CASSADGVEAFF.

The chain carries TRBV9 and TRBJ1-5; 10 bases are a match to TRBD1. Germline lookup yields CDR1 SGDLS and CDR2 YYNGEE. The V gene end was trimmed by 3 bases and the J gene end by 6 bases; junction bases not matched to a gene: 21. This CDR3 comprises 20 residues. Here the CDR3 reads CASSALGGTGVIELGQPQHF. CDR3 in DNA: TGTGCCAGCAGCGCCCTCGGCGGGACAGGGGTAATAGAATTAGGTCAGCCCCAGCATTTT.

The chain joins TRBV7-6 to TRBJ2-3, with D possibly TRBD1 on 6 matching bases. The CDR3 sequence is 16 residues long. Trimming took off 0 bases at V and 1 base at J, with 11 bases between the two ends. Per the germline V gene, CDR1 is SGHVS and CDR2 is FNYEAQ. For the CDR3, the DNA is TGTGCCAGCAGCTTAGCCCAGGGGTGGGGCACAGATACGCAGTATTTT. It is translated as CASSLAQGWGTDTQYF.

The V call is TRBV2, the J call TRBJ2-3; 8 bases agree with TRBD1. The CDR3 contains 13 residues. J was trimmed by 6 bases and V by 1 base; bases with no gene match: 0. Germline CDR1 reads SNHLY; CDR2 reads FYNNEI. The CDR3 DNA reads TGTGCCAGCAGTGAAGACAGGGGGGATACGCAGTATTTT. Protein sequence: CASSEDRGDTQYF.

The rearrangement uses TRBV7-7 and TRBJ2-2; 7 bases match TRBD2. This CDR3 spans 17 amino acids. V gave up 4 bases and J gave up 5 bases; unmatched junction bases: 13. Germline V lookup: CDR1 SSHAT, CDR2 FNYEAQ (reference sequence). CDR3 sequence reads: CASSSHPSAGITGELFF. CDR3 DNA: TGTGCCAGCAGCTCGCATCCATCAGCGGGGATTACCGGGGAGCTGTTTTTT.

This chain uses TRBV3-1 (or the pseudogene TRBV3-2) with TRBJ2-7; tentatively, D is TRBD1 (5 bases). Germline V gives CDR1 LGHDT, CDR2 YNNKEL (reference sequence). The CDR3 consists of 16 residues. Trimming shortened V by 4 bases and J by 2 bases, and 18 bases separated the two germline ends. The CDR3 reads CASSPVTDLGAYEQYF. CDR3 nucleotide sequence: TGTGCCAGCAGCCCCGTAACAGATCTAGGGGCCTACGAGCAGTACTTC.

CDR3 sequence reads: CASSLNGGQGYTF. Written as DNA, the CDR3 is TGTGCCAGCAGTTTAAACGGAGGGCAGGGCTACACCTTC. This chain links TRBV12-3 or TRBV12-4 with TRBJ1-2; D not resolved. V was trimmed by 2 bases and J by 8 bases, leaving 12 bases between them. CDR3 length equals 13 residues.

V gene TRBV12-3 or TRBV12-4 combines with J gene TRBJ2-3; D is perhaps TRBD1 (6 bases). This CDR3 contains 13 residues. Trimming pared 8 bases from V and 2 bases from J, leaving 11 bases between. The CDR3 region has the DNA TGTGCCAGCTTGGACAGCTACACAGATACGCAGTATTTT. It translates to CASLDSYTDTQYF.

The gene calls are TRBV4-1 and TRBJ1-4, with a possible D match to TRBD1 (6 bases). CDR1 and CDR2 from the germline V gene are MGHRA and YSYEKL. The CDR3 length is 16 residues. The ends were cut back, 2 bases at V and 4 bases at J, with 14 bases in the middle. CDR3 region: CASSQLRDTFNEKLFF. The DNA of the CDR3 is TGCGCCAGCAGCCAACTCCGGGACACTTTTAATGAAAAACTGTTTTTT.

The genes are TRBV27 and TRBJ2-2; D might be TRBD1 (5 bases). The CDR3 consists of 17 residues. V lost 8 bases, J lost 3 bases, and 22 bases lay in between. Looked up from germline, CDR1 is MNHEY and CDR2 is SMNVEV (reference sequence). CDR3 residues: CASGRLGQGGYTGELFF. DNA of the CDR3: TGTGCCAGCGGGCGCTTGGGGCAGGGTGGGTACACCGGGGAGCTGTTTTTT.

This chain connects TRBV3-1 (or the pseudogene TRBV3-2) to TRBJ1-1; D is undetermined. The CDR3 loop spans 12 amino acids. The V gene's germline CDR1 is LGHDT and CDR2 YNNKEL (reference sequence). Between the trimmed V and J ends, which lost 4 bases and 7 bases, there was a span of 10 bases. CDR3 protein: CASSREGFEAFF. For the CDR3, the DNA is TGTGCCAGCAGCCGCGAGGGATTTGAAGCTTTCTTT.